This T cell receptor (beta chain) was identified during a study of spatial heterogeneity in lung cancer. The study's findings and limits: Within tumors, counts of expanded alpha and beta TCRs tracked tumor mutation counts.

A unique molecular identifier was carried by every single TCR cDNA molecule. TCRdb re-called the 5' RACE reads through MiXCR, storing one row per CDR3 protein. The sample yields several thousand distinct CDR3 sequences, less than 10% seen once. Deletions cut 1 base from V and 0 bases from J, with 7 bases between. The V gene's germline CDR1 is SGHTA and CDR2 FQGNSA. This CDR3 has 15 residues. Time point in this sample: sample taken at primary tumor resection. Unsorted whole RNA samples from tumor, nontumor lung or frozen PBMC were sequenced. This clonotype was detected many times. The target antigen is unknown.

The input for sequencing was lung tumor tissue, taken at surgery. The chain joins TRBV7-2 to TRBJ1-3; the D is unclear. This clonotype was obtained from a male donor with early-stage non-small cell lung cancer. This CDR3 is CASSLVRGSGNTIYF. The CDR3 bases are TGTGCCAGCAGCTTAGTCCGGGGCTCTGGAAACACCATATATTTT.